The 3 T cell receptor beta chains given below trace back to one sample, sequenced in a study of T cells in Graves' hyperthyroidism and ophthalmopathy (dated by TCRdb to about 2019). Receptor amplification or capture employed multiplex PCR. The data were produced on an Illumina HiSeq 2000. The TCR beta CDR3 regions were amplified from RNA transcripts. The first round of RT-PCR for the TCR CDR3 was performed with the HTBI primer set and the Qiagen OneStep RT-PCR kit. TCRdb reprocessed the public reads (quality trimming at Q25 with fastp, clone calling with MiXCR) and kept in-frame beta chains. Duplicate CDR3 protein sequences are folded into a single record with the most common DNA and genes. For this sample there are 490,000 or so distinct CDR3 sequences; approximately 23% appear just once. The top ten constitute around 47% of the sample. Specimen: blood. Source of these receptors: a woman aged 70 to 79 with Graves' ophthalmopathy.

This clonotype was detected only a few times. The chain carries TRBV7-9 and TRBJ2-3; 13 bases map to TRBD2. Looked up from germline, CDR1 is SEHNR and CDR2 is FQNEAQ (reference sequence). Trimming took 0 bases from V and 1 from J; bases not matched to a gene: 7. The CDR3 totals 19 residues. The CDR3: CASSLASGTSGIRTDTQYF. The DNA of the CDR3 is TGTGCCAGCAGCTTAGCATCCGGGACTAGCGGGATCCGCACAGATACGCAGTATTTT.

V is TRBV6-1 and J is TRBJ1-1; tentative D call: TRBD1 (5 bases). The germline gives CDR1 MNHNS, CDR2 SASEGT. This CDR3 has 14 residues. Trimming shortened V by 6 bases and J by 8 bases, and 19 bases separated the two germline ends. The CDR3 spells CASSTRDADMEAFF. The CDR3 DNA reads TGTGCCAGCAGCACACGGGACGCGGATATGGAAGCTTTCTTT.

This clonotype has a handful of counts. CDR3 DNA sequence: TGTGCCAGCTCACCCGAAGAGAGATATGGCTACACCTTC. It translates to CASSPEERYGYTF. The rearrangement links TRBV18 to TRBJ1-2; D ambiguous. The ends were cut back, 3 bases at V and 5 bases at J, with 10 bases in the middle. The germline CDR1 and CDR2 sequences are KGHSH and LQKENI. This CDR3 spans 13 amino acids.